A single sample gave rise to the 5 T cell receptor beta chains below, sequenced in a study of cytomegalovirus exposure and HLA in healthy donors. The PCR used 60 Vbeta and 13 Jbeta primers. Some clones are missing from TCRdb's copy, which holds only in-frame ones; the method was immunoSEQ multiplex PCR. The sample lists 150,000 to 200,000 clones; around 80% were seen once. Material: PBMCs. Receptors were obtained from a man in his forties or fifties in good health and CMV-seronegative.

V usage is TRBV19 and J usage is TRBJ1-2, with 7 bases aligning to TRBD1. The CDR3 loop spans 15 amino acids. CDR1 and CDR2 from the germline V gene are LNHDA and SQIVND (reference sequence). V shed 5 bases, J shed 8 bases, and the junction held 14 bases outside the gene matches. The CDR3 DNA reads as TGTGCCAGTAGTCCCCAAACGACAGGGTACGGAGGCTACACCTTC. It translates to CASSPQTTGYGGYTF.

The chain couples TRBV14 to TRBJ1-4; weak D call: TRBD1 (6 bases). The CDR3 covers 15 residues. CDR1 and CDR2 (germline): SGHDN, FVKESK. Trimming took off 4 bases at V and 2 bases at J, with 11 bases between the two ends. The CDR3 DNA sequence: TGTGCCAGCAGCCGCAACAGGGTGACTAATGAAAAACTGTTTTTT. Translating gives CASSRNRVTNEKLFF.

This chain uses TRBV28 with TRBJ1-5, with a weak D call TRBD1 (6 bases). This CDR3 has 17 residues. Germline loops: CDR1 MDHEN, CDR2 SYDVKM. Trimming pared 6 bases from V and 0 bases from J, leaving 18 bases between. In nucleotides, the CDR3 is TGTGCCAGCAGGGGGATGGACAGTTTATATAGCAATCAGCCCCAGCATTTT. Its translation: CASRGMDSLYSNQPQHF.

The rearrangement joins TRBV15 to TRBJ1-2, with 12 bases aligning to TRBD1. This CDR3 comprises 15 residues. The germline CDR1 and CDR2 sequences are LNHNV and YYDKDF (reference sequence). V gave up 3 bases and J gave up 8 bases; unmatched junction bases: 7. CDR3 protein: CATSSGTGGSGGYTF. DNA for the CDR3: TGTGCCACCAGCAGCGGGACAGGGGGCAGTGGCGGCTACACCTTC.

This chain connects TRBV30 to TRBJ2-1; 9 nucleotides line up with TRBD1. The CDR3 is 12 amino acids. Per germline, CDR1 GTSNPN and CDR2 SVGIG (reference sequence). J gave up 16 bases and V 3 bases, and 10 bases lay outside the gene matches. CDR3 in amino acids: CAWSLTGGSPFF. CDR3 nucleotides: TGTGCCTGGAGCCTGACAGGGGGATCCCCCTTCTTC.